What follows are 10 T cell receptor beta chains derived from one specimen sequenced in a study of blood T cell repertoires in COVID-19. Clones were read by immunoSEQ multiplex PCR, and TCRdb kept only the in-frame ones, dropping some. Among 110,000 to 150,000 clones, around 80% were seen once, and the ten largest hold around 4%. Sequencing was done on a sample of peripheral blood. The receptors stem from a man between 60 and 75 years old with acute or convalescent COVID-19.

V and J are TRBV7-3 and TRBJ2-1; 10 nucleotides align to TRBD2. The CDR3 runs 16 residues. Germline V lookup: CDR1 SGHTA, CDR2 FQGTGA. The trim removed 5 bases at V and 2 bases at J, leaving 6 bases unmatched. The CDR3 coding sequence is TGTGCCAGCAGCCCCCTGGGACTAGCGACCTACAATGAGCAGTTCTTC. This encodes CASSPLGLATYNEQFF.

The J gene is TRBJ2-4, the V gene TRBV6-6; possible D gene TRBD1, 5 bases. This CDR3 has 14 residues. In germline, CDR1 is MNHNY, CDR2 SVGAGI (reference sequence). V lost 7 bases, J lost 3 bases, and 13 bases lay in between. CDR3 protein: CASTQTESKNIQYF. CDR3 nucleotides: TGTGCCAGCACCCAGACAGAGAGCAAAAACATTCAGTACTTC.

This clone was seen only a few times. The chain joins TRBV6-5 to TRBJ1-1; D is possibly TRBD1 (6 bases). V lost 5 bases, J lost 5 bases, and 12 bases lay in between. Germline CDR1 reads MNHEY; CDR2 reads SVGAGI. CDR3 size: 13 residues. CDR3 loop: CASSHRAGTEAFF. The CDR3 DNA sequence: TGTGCCAGCAGTCACAGGGCGGGTACTGAAGCTTTCTTT.

This chain links TRBV25-1 with TRBJ2-7; no definite D call. This CDR3 is 12 amino acids long. The V gene's germline CDR1 is MGHDK and CDR2 SYGVNS. Trimming took 3 bases from V and 1 from J, leaving 4 bases between them. CDR3 amino acids: CASSDRSYEQYF. Written as DNA, the CDR3 is TGTGCCAGCAGTGACAGGTCCTACGAGCAGTACTTC.

This chain connects TRBV15 to TRBJ1-5, with 11 bases identical to TRBD1. CDR1 and CDR2 from the germline V gene are LNHNV and YYDKDF (reference sequence). With 0 bases clipped from V and 5 bases from J, the junction kept 3 bases outside the gene matches. The CDR3 loop spans 16 amino acids. CDR3 protein: CATSRDWTGGDQPQHF. CDR3 nucleotide sequence: TGTGCCACCAGCAGAGATTGGACAGGGGGCGATCAGCCCCAGCATTTT. Combining the CDR3 with reference TRBV15 and TRBJ1-5 gives the whole variable domain DAMVIQNPRYQVTQFGKPVTLSCSQTLNHNVMYWYQQKSSQAPKLLFHYYDKDFNNEADTPDNFQSRRPNTSFCFLDIRSPGLGDTAMYLCATSRDWTGGDQPQHFGDGTRLSIL.

V usage is TRBV30 and J usage is TRBJ2-5; 8 bases agree with TRBD1. The J segment lost 3 bases and the V segment lost 2 bases, leaving 5 bases of the junction unmatched. Germline CDR1 GTSNPN, CDR2 SVGIG (reference sequence). This CDR3 contains 14 residues. This CDR3 reads CAWSPTGGKETQYF. The CDR3, as DNA: TGTGCCTGGAGTCCCACAGGGGGGAAAGAGACCCAGTACTTC.

This clone appeared a single time. The chain joins TRBV30 to TRBJ1-5, with D perhaps TRBD1 (5 bases). This CDR3 spans 13 amino acids. Germline values: CDR1 GTSNPN, CDR2 SVGIG (reference sequence). V lost 8 bases and J lost 6, with 17 bases in between. The CDR3 reads CAGSVGGAQPQHF. The CDR3 DNA sequence: TGTGCCGGAAGCGTCGGGGGTGCTCAGCCCCAGCATTTT.

This clone was seen a single time. The V call is TRBV4-1, the J call TRBJ1-1; D is ambiguous. With 3 bases removed from V and 3 bases from J, the gap between germline ends came to 17 bases. The CDR3 runs to 16 residues. From germline, CDR1 is MGHRA and CDR2 YSYEKL. The CDR3 region is CASSHPGRERDTEAFF. For the CDR3, the DNA is TGCGCCAGCAGCCACCCGGGTAGGGAGAGGGACACTGAAGCTTTCTTT.

V is TRBV28 and J is TRBJ2-2; 10 bases line up with TRBD1. The V and J ends lost 7 bases and 9 bases, in that order; junction bases with no gene match: 17. The CDR3 covers 17 residues. Germline CDR1 and CDR2: MDHEN and SYDVKM. CDR3 amino acids: CASKFYPGTGVHRELFF. CDR3 nucleotide sequence: TGTGCCAGCAAGTTTTACCCCGGGACAGGGGTTCACCGGGAGCTGTTTTTT.

The chain has TRBV3-1 (or the pseudogene TRBV3-2) and TRBJ1-2, with D possibly matching TRBD1 (5 bases). Between the trimmed V and J ends, which lost 1 base and 7 bases, there was a span of 7 bases. The V gene's germline CDR1 is LGHDT and CDR2 YNNKEL (reference sequence). This CDR3 has 12 residues. For the CDR3, the DNA is TGTGCCAGCAGCCAAGGGGGGGTTGGCTACACCTTC. Translated: CASSQGGVGYTF.